Listed below are T cell receptor beta chains from one sample, sequenced in a study of neoadjuvant anti-PD-1 for oral cavity cancer. Profiling relied on immunoSEQ multiplex PCR, and the TCRdb table lists in-frame clones only, not all of them. The data show 15,000 or so clones, roughly 69% seen once. The sequencing used PBMCs, collected before nivolumab (anti-PD-1) treatment. Receptors were obtained from a person between 35 and 79 years old with oral cavity squamous cell carcinoma. CDR3s include the opening cysteine and the closing phenylalanine or tryptophan. The D gene is left open where the match is weak. Expanded clones are given a class, and other clones once, few, many or no size at all.

clone size,J gene,V gene,D gene,CDR3 protein,CDR3 DNA
once,TRBJ2-1,TRBV9,.,CASSPRSSYNEQFF,TGTGCCAGCAGCCCAAGGAGCTCCTACAATGAGCAGTTCTTC
.,TRBJ1-1,TRBV10-3,TRBD1,CAISESDRGREAFF,TGTGCCATCAGTGAGTCGGACAGGGGGCGGGAAGCTTTCTTT
.,TRBJ2-1,TRBV5-1,.,CASSLDQEYNEQFF,TGCGCCAGCAGCTTGGACCAGGAATACAATGAGCAGTTCTTC
.,TRBJ2-7,TRBV4-1,TRBD1,CASSQPGTGVGQYF,TGCGCCAGCAGCCAACCCGGGACAGGGGTTGGGCAGTACTTC
.,TRBJ1-2,TRBV4-1,.,CASSRDRSAYGYTF,TGCGCCAGCAGCCGCGACAGGTCGGCCTATGGCTACACCTTC
.,TRBJ2-7,TRBV11-2,.,CASSPQPEAYEQYF,TGTGCCAGCAGCCCGCAGCCGGAAGCCTACGAGCAGTACTTC
.,TRBJ2-7,TRBV9,TRBD2,CASSSGGSVYEQYF,TGTGCCAGCAGCTCCGGGGGGAGTGTCTACGAGCAGTACTTC
.,TRBJ1-2,TRBV6-1,TRBD1,CASSAKGGGIYGYTF,TGTGCCAGCAGCGCTAAAGGGGGCGGAATCTATGGCTACACCTTC
.,TRBJ1-1,TRBV9,.,CASSVGGVNTEAFF,TGTGCCAGCAGCGTAGGCGGGGTGAACACTGAAGCTTTCTTT
.,TRBJ2-7,TRBV7-3,.,CASSPSRDTREQYF,TGTGCCAGCAGCCCCTCTCGGGACACTAGGGAGCAGTACTTC
.,TRBJ2-3,TRBV5-4,.,CASSPWNLRDKDTQYF,TGTGCCAGCAGCCCGTGGAACCTTAGAGACAAGGATACGCAGTATTTT
.,TRBJ2-3,TRBV5-5,TRBD1,CASSRDRGADTQYF,TGTGCCAGCAGTCGGGACAGGGGGGCAGATACGCAGTATTTT
.,TRBJ1-5,TRBV2,.,CASTTGQGNQPQHF,TGTGCCAGCACGACAGGACAAGGCAATCAGCCCCAGCATTTT
.,TRBJ2-2,TRBV18,.,CASSPQGGNTGELFF,TGTGCCAGCTCACCCCAAGGGGGGAACACCGGGGAGCTGTTTTTT
.,TRBJ1-2,TRBV5-1,TRBD1,CASSGTGKDYGYTF,TGCGCCAGCAGCGGGACAGGGAAGGACTATGGCTACACCTTC
.,TRBJ2-7,TRBV6-5,.,CASSLRPQSYEQYF,TGTGCCAGCAGCCTTCGGCCTCAGTCCTACGAGCAGTACTTC
.,TRBJ2-7,TRBV5-5,TRBD1,CASSLWVPGQGTSYEQYF,TGTGCCAGCAGCCTTTGGGTACCGGGACAGGGAACATCCTACGAGCAGTACTTC
.,TRBJ2-3,TRBV9,TRBD2,CASSVAGGGLDTQYF,TGTGCCAGCAGCGTAGCGGGGGGGGGTTTGGATACGCAGTATTTT
once,TRBJ2-7,TRBV6-1,TRBD2,CASSPRLAGYEQYF,TGTGCCAGCAGTCCCCGACTAGCGGGATACGAGCAGTACTTC
.,TRBJ2-7,TRBV4-2,.,CASSQDAQGTYEQYF,TGTGCCAGCAGCCAAGATGCGCAGGGCACCTACGAGCAGTACTTC
.,TRBJ2-2,TRBV5-5,.,CASSLRQATGELFF,TGTGCCAGCAGCTTGAGGCAGGCGACCGGGGAGCTGTTTTTT
few,TRBJ2-1,TRBV19,TRBD2,CASSASSGRNEQFF,TGTGCCAGTAGTGCAAGTAGCGGGAGGAATGAGCAGTTCTTC
.,TRBJ2-5,TRBV19,.,CASSIVQGQETQYF,TGTGCCAGTAGTATAGTGCAAGGGCAAGAGACCCAGTACTTC
.,TRBJ2-7,TRBV4-2,.,CASSPGLGGNSYEQYF,TGTGCCAGCAGCCCAGGGTTGGGCGGGAATTCCTACGAGCAGTACTTC
few,TRBJ2-5,TRBV2,.,CASSAPRETQYF,TGTGCCAGCAGTGCACCAAGGGAGACCCAGTACTTC